Reported below is one T cell receptor beta chain. Antigen: not known. Libraries were prepared by immunoSEQ multiplex PCR; TCRdb keeps only in-frame clonotypes and omits some of them. The profile shows 9,500 to 11,000 clones, approximately 88% of them singletons. The CDR3 sequence is 13 residues long. Germline V gives CDR1 SGHNT, CDR2 YYREEE (reference sequence). J lost 4 bases, V lost 1 base, and 1 base had no gene match. This sample stems from a study of a mutant IDH1 vaccine in newly diagnosed glioma. Study at large: All eight of the vaccinations patients received fell in weeks 1, 3, 5, 7, 11, 15, 19 and 23. Patients received vaccination from 4-6 weeks after radiotherapy alone, or with temozolomide cycles. Treated patients had a mean age of around 40 years and an approximately 62% male, around 40% female split. Patients were pretreated with radiotherapy, temozolomide, or both, mostly both.

Sample time point: week 23, last vaccination. All doses held 300 ug of mutant IDH1 20-mer peptide, with topical imiquimod. The sequenced sample was PBMCs, obtained from a glioma patient whose treatment included an IDH1 peptide vaccine. The TCR originated in a woman in her thirties or forties with glioma. Some clones in this sample may be carry-over from other donors' samples. The chain is built from TRBV5-4 and TRBJ2-5, with TRBD2 matching over 7 bases. The CDR3 spells CASSLPGGETQYF. The CDR3 nucleotides read TGTGCCAGCAGCTTGCCGGGGGGAGAGACCCAGTACTTC.